The present TCR beta chain was sequenced within a study of blood T cell repertoires in COVID-19. This clone was observed once. Clones were sequenced by immunoSEQ multiplex PCR, and TCRdb holds only the in-frame ones, with some missing. The sample yields tens of thousands of clones, roughly nine tenths seen once. Trimming took off 2 bases at V and 2 bases at J, with 14 bases between the two ends. The CDR3 runs 16 residues. Per the germline V gene, CDR1 is WSHSY and CDR2 is SAAADI. This TCR came from a woman between 65 and 79 years old with acute or convalescent COVID-19. The rearrangement links TRBV10-2 to TRBJ2-3; tentative D call: TRBD1 (6 bases). The specimen sequenced was peripheral blood. As DNA, the CDR3 is TGCGCCAGCAGTGAGACCCGGACAGCAACCACAGATACGCAGTATTTT. This codes for CASSETRTATTDTQYF.